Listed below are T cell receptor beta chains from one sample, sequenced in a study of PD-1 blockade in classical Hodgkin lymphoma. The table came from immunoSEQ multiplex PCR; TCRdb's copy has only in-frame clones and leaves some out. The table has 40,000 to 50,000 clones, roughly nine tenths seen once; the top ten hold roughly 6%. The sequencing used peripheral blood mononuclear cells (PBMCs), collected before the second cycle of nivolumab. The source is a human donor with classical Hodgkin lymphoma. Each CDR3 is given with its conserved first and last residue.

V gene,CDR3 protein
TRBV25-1,CASSATDTQYF
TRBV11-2,CASSTTGQGCHEQYF
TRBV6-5,CASSYSNAGAPYEQYF
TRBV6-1,CASSEIRLMSSYEQYF
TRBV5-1,CASSQGAAPEQYF
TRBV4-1,CASSQGAGERQPQHF
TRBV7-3,CASSSWTGRGEQFF
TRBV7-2,CASSLSSGRQGYNEQFF
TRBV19,CASSTPGLARGEQFF
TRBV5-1,CASSLSAGLAKNIQYF
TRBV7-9,CASSFRSAQETQYF
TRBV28,CASSRVGTNTDTQYF
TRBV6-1,CASSEQGGFTDTQYF
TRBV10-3,CAINRQSFNQPQHF
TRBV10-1,CASVVEVGANVLTF
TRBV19,CASSEGIGELFF
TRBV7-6,CASSQMTTGGAGEQYF
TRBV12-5,CASGSISGQGAYNEQFF
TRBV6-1,CASSEPGRASYEQYF
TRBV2,CASNEALSANTGELFF
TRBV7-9,CASSLPILAGGSTGELFF
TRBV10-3,CAIRQEYPTGELFF
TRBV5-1,CASSLVQGGRTDTQYF
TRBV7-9,CASSSFGGLSTDTQYF
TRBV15,CATSRDAGSGRPQHF
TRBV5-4,CASSSPGDTQYF
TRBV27,CASSGTAGELFF
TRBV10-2,CASSVSTDTQYF
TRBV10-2,CASRGTSGFTGELFF
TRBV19,CASSRQGVEGNTGELFF
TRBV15,CATSSDRGRYQGYTF
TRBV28,CASSRQSNYGYTF
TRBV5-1,CASSLGAFGGTEAFF
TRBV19,CASTIWGDYGYTF
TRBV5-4,CASSLGGLAGGSGELFF
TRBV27,CASKSLGGRAHFF
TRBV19,CASSPSASYEQYF
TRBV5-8,CASSLAGKTQYF
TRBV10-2,CASSEAWPGGIVNEQFF
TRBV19,CASRGLGRQAREGSYNEQFF
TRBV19,CASSMASGNTGELFF
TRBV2,CASISGRVGGTNTEAFF
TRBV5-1,CASSHTTGNTEAFF